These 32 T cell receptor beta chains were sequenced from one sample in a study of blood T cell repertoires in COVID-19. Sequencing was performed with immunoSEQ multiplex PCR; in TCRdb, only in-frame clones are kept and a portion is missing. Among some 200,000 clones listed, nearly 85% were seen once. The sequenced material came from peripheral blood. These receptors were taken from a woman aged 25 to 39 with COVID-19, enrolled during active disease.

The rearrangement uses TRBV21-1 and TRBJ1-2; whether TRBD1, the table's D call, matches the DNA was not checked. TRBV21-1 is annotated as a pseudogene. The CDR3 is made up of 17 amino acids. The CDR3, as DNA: TGTGCCAGCAGCAAACGACAGGGGGCTCAAGCTAACTATGGCTACACCTTC. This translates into CASSKRQGAQANYGYTF.

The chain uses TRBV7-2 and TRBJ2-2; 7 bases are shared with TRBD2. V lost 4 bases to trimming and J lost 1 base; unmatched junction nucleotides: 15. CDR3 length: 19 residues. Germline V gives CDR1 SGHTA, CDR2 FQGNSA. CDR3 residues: CASSSSGWRESENTGELFF. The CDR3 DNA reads TGTGCCAGCAGCTCTTCGGGGTGGCGGGAGTCCGAGAACACCGGGGAGCTGTTTTTT.

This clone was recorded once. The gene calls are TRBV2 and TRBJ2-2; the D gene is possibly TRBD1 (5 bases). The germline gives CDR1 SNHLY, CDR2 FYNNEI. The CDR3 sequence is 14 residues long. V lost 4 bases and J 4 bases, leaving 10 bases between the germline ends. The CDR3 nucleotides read TGTGCCAGCAGTGGCCAAACAGGCACCGGGGAGCTGTTTTTT. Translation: CASSGQTGTGELFF. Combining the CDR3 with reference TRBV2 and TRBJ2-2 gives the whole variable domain EPEVTQTPSHQVTQMGQEVILRCVPISNHLYFYWYRQILGQKVEFLVSFYNNEISEKSEIFDDQFSVERPDGSNFTLKIRSTKLEDSAMYFCASSGQTGTGELFFGEGSRLTVL.

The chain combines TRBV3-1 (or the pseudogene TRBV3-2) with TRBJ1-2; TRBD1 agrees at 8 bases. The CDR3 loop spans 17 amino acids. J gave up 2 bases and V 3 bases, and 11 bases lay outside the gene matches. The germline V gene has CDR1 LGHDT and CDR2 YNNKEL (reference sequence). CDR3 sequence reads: CASSQVAGTGINYGYTF. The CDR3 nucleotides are TGTGCCAGCAGCCAGGTCGCCGGGACAGGCATAAACTATGGCTACACCTTC.

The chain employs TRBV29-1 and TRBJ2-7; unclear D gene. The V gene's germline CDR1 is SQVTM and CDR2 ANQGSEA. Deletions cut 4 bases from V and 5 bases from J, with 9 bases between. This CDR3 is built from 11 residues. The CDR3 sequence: CSVASGHEQYF. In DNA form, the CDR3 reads TGCAGCGTTGCCTCGGGTCACGAGCAGTACTTC.

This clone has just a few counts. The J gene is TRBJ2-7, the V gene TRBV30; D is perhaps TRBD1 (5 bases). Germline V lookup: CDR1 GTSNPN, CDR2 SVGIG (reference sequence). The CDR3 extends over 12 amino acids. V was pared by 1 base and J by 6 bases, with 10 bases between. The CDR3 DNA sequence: TGTGCCTGGAGTGATCAGGGCCTCGAGCAGTACTTC. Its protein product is CAWSDQGLEQYF.

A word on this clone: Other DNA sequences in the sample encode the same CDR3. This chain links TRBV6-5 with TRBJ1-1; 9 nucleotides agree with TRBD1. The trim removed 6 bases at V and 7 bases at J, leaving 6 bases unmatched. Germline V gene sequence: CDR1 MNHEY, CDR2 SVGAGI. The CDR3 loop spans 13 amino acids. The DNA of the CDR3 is TGTGCCAGCAGCCTACAGGGGGCTGATGAAGCTTTCTTT. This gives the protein CASSLQGADEAFF.

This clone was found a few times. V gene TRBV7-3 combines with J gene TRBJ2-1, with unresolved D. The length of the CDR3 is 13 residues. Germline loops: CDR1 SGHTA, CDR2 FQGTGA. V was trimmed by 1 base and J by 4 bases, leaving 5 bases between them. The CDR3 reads CASSLNEYNEQFF. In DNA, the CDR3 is TGTGCCAGCAGCTTAAATGAGTACAATGAGCAGTTCTTC.

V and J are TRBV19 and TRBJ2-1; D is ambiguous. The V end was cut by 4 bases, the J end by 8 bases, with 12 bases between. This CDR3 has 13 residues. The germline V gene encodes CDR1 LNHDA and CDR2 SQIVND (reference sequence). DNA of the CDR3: TGTGCCAGTAGTAAGGCAGGTTTAGATGAGCAGTTCTTC. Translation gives CASSKAGLDEQFF. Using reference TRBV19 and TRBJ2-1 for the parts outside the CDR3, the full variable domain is DGGITQSPKYLFRKEGQNVTLSCEQNLNHDAMYWYRQDPGQGLRLIYYSQIVNDFQKGDIAEGYSVSREKKESFPLTVTSAQKNPTAFYLCASSKAGLDEQFFGPGTRLTVL.

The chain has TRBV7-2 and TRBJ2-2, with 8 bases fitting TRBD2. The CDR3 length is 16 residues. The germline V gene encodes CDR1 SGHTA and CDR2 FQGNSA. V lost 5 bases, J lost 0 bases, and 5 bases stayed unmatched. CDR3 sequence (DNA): TGTGCCAGCAGCCCGCCGGGACTAGCGAACACCGGGGAGCTGTTTTTT. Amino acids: CASSPPGLANTGELFF. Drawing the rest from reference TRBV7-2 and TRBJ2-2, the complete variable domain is GAGVSQSPSNKVTEKGKDVELRCDPISGHTALYWYRQSLGQGLEFLIYFQGNSAPDKSGLPSDRFSAERTGGSVSTLTIQRTQQEDSAVYLCASSPPGLANTGELFFGEGSRLTVL.

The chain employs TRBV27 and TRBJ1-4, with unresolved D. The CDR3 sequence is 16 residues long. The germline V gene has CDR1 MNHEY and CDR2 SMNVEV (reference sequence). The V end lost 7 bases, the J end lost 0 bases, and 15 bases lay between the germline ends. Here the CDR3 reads CASTQKIPATNEKLFF. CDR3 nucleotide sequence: TGTGCCAGCACCCAAAAAATCCCGGCAACTAATGAAAAACTGTTTTTT. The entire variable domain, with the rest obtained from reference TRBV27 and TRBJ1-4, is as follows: EAQVTQNPRYLITVTGKKLTVTCSQNMNHEYMSWYRQDPGLGLRQIYYSMNVEVTDKGDVPEGYKVSRKEKRNFPLILESPSPNQTSLYFCASTQKIPATNEKLFFGSGTQLSVL.

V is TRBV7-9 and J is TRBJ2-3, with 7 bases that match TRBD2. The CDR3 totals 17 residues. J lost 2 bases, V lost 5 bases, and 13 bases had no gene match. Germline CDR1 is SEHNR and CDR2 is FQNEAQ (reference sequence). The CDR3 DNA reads TGTGCCAGCAGCACACAAGAGCAGAGCGGGACCACAGATACGCAGTATTTT. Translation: CASSTQEQSGTTDTQYF.

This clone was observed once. Written as DNA, the CDR3 is TGTGCCAGCCGGCGGGATGGGATCAATGAGCAGTTCTTC. This gives the protein CASRRDGINEQFF. The rearrangement joins TRBV6-5 to TRBJ2-1, with a possible D match to TRBD2 (6 bases). This CDR3 is 13 amino acids long. Trimming shortened V by 8 bases and J by 6 bases, and 14 bases separated the two germline ends. Germline CDR1 reads MNHEY; CDR2 reads SVGAGI.

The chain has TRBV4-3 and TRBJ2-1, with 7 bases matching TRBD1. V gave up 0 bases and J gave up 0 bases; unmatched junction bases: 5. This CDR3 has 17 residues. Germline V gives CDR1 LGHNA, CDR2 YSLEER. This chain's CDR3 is CASSQDEGASSYNEQFF. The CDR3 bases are TGCGCCAGCAGCCAAGATGAGGGGGCAAGCTCCTACAATGAGCAGTTCTTC.

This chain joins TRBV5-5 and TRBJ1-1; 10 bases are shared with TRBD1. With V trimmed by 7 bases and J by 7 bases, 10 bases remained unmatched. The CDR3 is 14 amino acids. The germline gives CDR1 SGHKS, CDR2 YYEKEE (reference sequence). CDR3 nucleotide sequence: TGTGCCAGCGGTCGGGGACAGGGGCGGGTTGAAGCTTTCTTT. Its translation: CASGRGQGRVEAFF.

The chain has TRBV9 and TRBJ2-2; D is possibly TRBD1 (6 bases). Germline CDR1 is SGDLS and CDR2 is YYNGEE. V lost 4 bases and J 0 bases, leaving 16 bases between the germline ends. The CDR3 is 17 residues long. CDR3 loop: CASSSYLGHPNTGELFF. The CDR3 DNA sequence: TGTGCCAGCAGCTCGTATCTGGGACATCCGAACACCGGGGAGCTGTTTTTT.

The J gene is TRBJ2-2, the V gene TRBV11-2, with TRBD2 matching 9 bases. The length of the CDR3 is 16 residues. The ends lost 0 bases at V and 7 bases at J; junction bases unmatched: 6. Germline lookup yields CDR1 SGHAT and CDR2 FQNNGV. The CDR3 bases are TGTGCCAGCAGCTTAGATTTGGCGGGAGGGCGCGGGGAGCTGTTTTTT. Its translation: CASSLDLAGGRGELFF.

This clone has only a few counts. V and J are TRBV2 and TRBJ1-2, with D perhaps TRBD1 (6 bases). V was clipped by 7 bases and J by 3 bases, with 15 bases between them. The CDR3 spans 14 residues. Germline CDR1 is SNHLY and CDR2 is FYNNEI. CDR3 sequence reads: CASNKNRVDYGYTF. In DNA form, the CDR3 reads TGTGCCAGCAACAAAAACAGGGTGGACTATGGCTACACCTTC.

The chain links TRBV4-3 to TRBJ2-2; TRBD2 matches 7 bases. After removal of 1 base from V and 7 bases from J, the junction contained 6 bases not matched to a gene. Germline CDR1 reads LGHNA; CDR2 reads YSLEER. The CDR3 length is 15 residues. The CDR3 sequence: CASSQGGGGFGELFF. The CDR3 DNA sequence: TGCGCCAGCAGCCAAGGGGGGGGAGGATTCGGGGAGCTGTTTTTT.

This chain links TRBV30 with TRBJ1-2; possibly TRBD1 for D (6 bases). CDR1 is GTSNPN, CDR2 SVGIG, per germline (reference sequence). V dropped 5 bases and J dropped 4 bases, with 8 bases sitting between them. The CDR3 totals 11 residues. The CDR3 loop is CAWGGSYGYTF. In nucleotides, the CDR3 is TGTGCCTGGGGGGGCAGCTATGGCTACACCTTC. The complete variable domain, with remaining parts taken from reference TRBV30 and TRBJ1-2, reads SQTIHQWPATLVQPVGSPLSLECTVEGTSNPNLYWYRQAAGRGLQLLFYSVGIGQISSEVPQNLSASRPQDRQFILSSKKLLLSDSGFYLCAWGGSYGYTFGSGTRLTVV.

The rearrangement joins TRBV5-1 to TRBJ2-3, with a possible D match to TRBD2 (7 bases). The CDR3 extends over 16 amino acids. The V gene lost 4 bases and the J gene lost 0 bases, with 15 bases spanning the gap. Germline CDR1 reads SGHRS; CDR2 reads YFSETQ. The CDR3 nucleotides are TGCGCCAGCAGCAGCGGGACATCCTTCAGCACAGATACGCAGTATTTT. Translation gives CASSSGTSFSTDTQYF.

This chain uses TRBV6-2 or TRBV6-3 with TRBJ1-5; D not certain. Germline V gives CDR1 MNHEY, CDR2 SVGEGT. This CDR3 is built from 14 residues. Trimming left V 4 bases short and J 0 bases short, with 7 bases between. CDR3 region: CASSWQDSNQPQHF. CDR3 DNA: TGTGCCAGCAGTTGGCAAGATAGCAATCAGCCCCAGCATTTT.

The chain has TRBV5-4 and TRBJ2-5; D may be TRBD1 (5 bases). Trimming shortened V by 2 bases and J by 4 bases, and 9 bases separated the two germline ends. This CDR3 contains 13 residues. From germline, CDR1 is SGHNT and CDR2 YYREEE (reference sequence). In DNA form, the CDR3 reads TGTGCCAGCAGCTTAGGGGTTGGAGAGACCCAGTACTTC. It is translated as CASSLGVGETQYF. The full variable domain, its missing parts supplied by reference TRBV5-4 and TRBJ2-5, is ETGVTQSPTHLIKTRGQQVTLRCSSQSGHNTVSWYQQALGQGPQFIFQYYREEENGRGNFPPRFSGLQFPNYSSELNVNALELDDSALYLCASSLGVGETQYFGPGTRLLVL.

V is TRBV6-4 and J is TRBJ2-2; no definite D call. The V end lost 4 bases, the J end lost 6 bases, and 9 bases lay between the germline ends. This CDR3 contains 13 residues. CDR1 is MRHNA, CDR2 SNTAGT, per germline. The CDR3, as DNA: TGTGCCAGCAGTGCTGAGCGAGCCGGGGAGCTGTTTTTT. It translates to CASSAERAGELFF.

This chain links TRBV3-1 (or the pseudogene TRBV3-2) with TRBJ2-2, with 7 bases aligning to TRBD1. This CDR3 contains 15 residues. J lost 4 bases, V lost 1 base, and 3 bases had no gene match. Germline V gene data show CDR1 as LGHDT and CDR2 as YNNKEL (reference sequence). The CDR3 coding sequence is TGTGCCAGCAGCCAAGGGGCAGGGGGCACCGGGGAGCTGTTTTTT. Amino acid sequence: CASSQGAGGTGELFF.

DNA of the CDR3: TGTGCCGGAGGGGGCAGGCTCTCTGGAAACACCATATATTTT. Protein sequence: CAGGGRLSGNTIYF. The chain links TRBV30 to TRBJ1-3; 7 bases align to TRBD1. This CDR3 is 14 amino acids long. Germline V gene data show CDR1 as GTSNPN and CDR2 as SVGIG (reference sequence). V trimming: 8 bases; J trimming: 0 bases; junction bases outside the gene matches: 7.

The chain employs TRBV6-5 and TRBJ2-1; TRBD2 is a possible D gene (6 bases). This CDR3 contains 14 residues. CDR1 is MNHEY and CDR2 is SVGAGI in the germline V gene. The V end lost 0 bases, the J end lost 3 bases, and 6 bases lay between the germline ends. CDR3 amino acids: CASSYSRGYNEQFF. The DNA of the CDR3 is TGTGCCAGCAGTTACTCGCGGGGCTACAATGAGCAGTTCTTC.

The CDR3 here is CASSPEGDLDEKLFF. The CDR3 region has the DNA TGTGCCAGCAGCCCCGAGGGTGATTTGGATGAAAAACTGTTTTTT. The V and J genes are TRBV7-3 and TRBJ1-4; D not certain. In germline, CDR1 is SGHTA, CDR2 FQGTGA. Trimming took off 5 bases at V and 6 bases at J, with 16 bases between the two ends. The CDR3 is 15 residues long.

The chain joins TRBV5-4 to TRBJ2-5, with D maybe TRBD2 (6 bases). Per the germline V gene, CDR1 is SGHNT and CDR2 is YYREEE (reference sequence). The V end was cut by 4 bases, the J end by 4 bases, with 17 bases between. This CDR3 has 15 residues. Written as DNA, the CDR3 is TGTGCCAGCAGCCTGGAGGGAGACGGGGGAGAGACCCAGTACTTC. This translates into CASSLEGDGGETQYF.

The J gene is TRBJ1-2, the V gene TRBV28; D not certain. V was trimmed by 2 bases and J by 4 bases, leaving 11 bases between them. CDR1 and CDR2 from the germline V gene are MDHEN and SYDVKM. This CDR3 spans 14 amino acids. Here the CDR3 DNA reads TGTGCCAGCAGTTTAAACTCCCCTATCTATGGCTACACCTTC. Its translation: CASSLNSPIYGYTF.

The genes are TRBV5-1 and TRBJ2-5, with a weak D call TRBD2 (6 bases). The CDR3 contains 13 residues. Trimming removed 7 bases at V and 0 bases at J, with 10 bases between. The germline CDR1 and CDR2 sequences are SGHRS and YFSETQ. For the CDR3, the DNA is TGCGCCAGCGCTCCGGGGGACCAAGAGACCCAGTACTTC. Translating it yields CASAPGDQETQYF.

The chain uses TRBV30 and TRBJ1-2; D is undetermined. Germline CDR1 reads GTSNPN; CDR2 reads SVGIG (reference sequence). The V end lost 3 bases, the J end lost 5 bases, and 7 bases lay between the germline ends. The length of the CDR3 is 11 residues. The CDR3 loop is CAWSRLYGYTF. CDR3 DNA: TGTGCCTGGAGCCGACTTTATGGCTACACCTTC.